This entry is about one T cell receptor beta chain. V dropped 7 bases and J dropped 2; count of bases not matched to a gene: 7. The CDR3 loop spans 14 amino acids. Looked up from germline, CDR1 is LNHDA and CDR2 is SQIVND (reference sequence). The sample comes from a study of cytomegalovirus exposure and HLA in healthy donors. The PCR made use of 60 Vbeta and 13 Jbeta primers. The table came from immunoSEQ multiplex PCR; TCRdb's copy has only in-frame clones and leaves some out. The table includes about 110,000 clones, around 75% detected once. The source material was PBMCs. The chain combines TRBV19 with TRBJ1-2; 7 bases agree with TRBD1. The origin of this receptor is a man aged 40-49 years in good health and CMV-seronegative. CDR3 amino acids: CASNAGGMNYGYTF. CDR3 nucleotides: TGTGCCAGTAATGCAGGGGGTATGAACTATGGCTACACCTTC.